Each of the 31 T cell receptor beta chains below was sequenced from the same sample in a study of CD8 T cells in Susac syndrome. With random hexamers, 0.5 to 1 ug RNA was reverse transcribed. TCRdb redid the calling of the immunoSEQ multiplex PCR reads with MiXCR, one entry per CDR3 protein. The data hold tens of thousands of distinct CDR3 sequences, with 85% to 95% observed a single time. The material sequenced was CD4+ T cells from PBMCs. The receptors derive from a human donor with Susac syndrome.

In nucleotides, the CDR3 is TGTGCCAGCAGCTTAGATGTGGGGACAGATACGCAGTATTTT. Residues: CASSLDVGTDTQYF. The V call is TRBV7-9, the J call TRBJ2-3; D is ambiguous. CDR3 length: 14 amino acids. The germline V and J ends were trimmed by 1 base and 3 bases, with 8 bases remaining between them. The germline V gene encodes CDR1 SEHNR and CDR2 FQNEAQ (reference sequence).

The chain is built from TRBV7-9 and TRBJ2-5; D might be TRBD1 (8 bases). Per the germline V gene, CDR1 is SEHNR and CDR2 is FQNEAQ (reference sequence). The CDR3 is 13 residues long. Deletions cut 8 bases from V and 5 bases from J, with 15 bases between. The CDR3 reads CASGGQGGETQYF. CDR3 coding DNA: TGTGCCAGCGGCGGACAGGGAGGGGAGACCCAGTACTTC.

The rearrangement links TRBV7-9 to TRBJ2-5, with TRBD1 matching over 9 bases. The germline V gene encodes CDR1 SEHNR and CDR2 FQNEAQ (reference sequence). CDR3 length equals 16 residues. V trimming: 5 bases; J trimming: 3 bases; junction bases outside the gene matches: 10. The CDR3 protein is CASSLTRTGAEETQYF. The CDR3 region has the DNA TGTGCCAGCAGCCTGACCCGGACAGGGGCGGAAGAGACCCAGTACTTC.

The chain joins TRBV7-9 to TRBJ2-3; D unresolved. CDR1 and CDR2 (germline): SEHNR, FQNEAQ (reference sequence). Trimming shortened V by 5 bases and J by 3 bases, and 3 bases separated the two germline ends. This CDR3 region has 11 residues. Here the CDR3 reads CASSQTDTQYF. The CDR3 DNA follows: TGTGCCAGCAGCCAGACAGATACGCAGTATTTT.

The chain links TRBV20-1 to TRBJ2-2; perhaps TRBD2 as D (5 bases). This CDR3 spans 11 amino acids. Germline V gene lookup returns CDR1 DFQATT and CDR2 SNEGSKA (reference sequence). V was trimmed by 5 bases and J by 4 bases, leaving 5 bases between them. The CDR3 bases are TGCAGTGCTGAGGGCACCGGGGAGCTGTTTTTT. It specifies CSAEGTGELFF.

This CDR3 is CAIGPSQETQYF. DNA of the CDR3: TGTGCCATCGGACCCTCCCAAGAGACCCAGTACTTC. The chain is built from TRBV10-3 and TRBJ2-5; no definite D call. With 8 bases removed from V and 1 base from J, the gap between germline ends came to 8 bases. This CDR3 is built from 12 residues. Germline CDR1 ENHRY, CDR2 SYGVKD.

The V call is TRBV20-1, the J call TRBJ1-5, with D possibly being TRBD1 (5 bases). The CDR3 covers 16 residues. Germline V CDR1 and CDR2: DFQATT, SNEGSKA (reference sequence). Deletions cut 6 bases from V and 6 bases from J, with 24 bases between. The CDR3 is CSANEQGSRLIQPQHF. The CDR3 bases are TGCAGTGCGAATGAGCAGGGAAGCAGGTTGATTCAGCCCCAGCATTTT.

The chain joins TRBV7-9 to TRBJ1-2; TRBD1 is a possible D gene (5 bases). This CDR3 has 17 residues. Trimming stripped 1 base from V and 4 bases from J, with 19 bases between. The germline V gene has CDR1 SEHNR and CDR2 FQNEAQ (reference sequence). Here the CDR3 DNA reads TGTGCCAGCAGCTTAGACGCCGGGCAGGGAGGAATCTATGGCTACACCTTC. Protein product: CASSLDAGQGGIYGYTF.

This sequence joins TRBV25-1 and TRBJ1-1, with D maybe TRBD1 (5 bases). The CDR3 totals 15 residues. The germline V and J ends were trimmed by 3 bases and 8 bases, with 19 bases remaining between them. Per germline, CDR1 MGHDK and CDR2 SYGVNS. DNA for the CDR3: TGTGCCAGCAGTGAGGAGGGTCAGGGACTTTCCGAAGCTTTCTTT. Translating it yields CASSEEGQGLSEAFF.

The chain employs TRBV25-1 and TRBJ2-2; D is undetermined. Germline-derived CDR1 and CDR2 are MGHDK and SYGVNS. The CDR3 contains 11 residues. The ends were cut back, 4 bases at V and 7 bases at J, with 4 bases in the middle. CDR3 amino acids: CASSGGGELFF. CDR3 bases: TGTGCCAGCAGTGGGGGCGGGGAGCTGTTTTTT.

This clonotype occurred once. The CDR3 protein is CASSWTGQGGTGELFF. The CDR3 DNA follows: TGCGCCAGCAGCTGGACCGGACAGGGTGGCACCGGGGAGCTGTTTTTT. The V and J genes are TRBV5-1 and TRBJ2-2, with 8 bases fitting TRBD1. V shed 3 bases, J shed 4 bases, and the junction held 8 bases outside the gene matches. CDR3 size: 16 residues. Germline V gene data show CDR1 as SGHRS and CDR2 as YFSETQ.

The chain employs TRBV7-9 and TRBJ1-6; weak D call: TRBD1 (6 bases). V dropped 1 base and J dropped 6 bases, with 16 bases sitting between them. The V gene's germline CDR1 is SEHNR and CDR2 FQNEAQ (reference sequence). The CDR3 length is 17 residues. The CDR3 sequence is CASSLEDRSFFNSPLHF. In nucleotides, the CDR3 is TGTGCCAGCAGCTTAGAGGACAGAAGCTTTTTTAATTCACCCCTCCACTTT. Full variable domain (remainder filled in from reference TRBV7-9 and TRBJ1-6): DTGVSQNPRHKITKRGQNVTFRCDPISEHNRLYWYRQTLGQGPEFLTYFQNEAQLEKSRLLSDRFSAERPKGSFSTLEIQRTEQGDSAMYLCASSLEDRSFFNSPLHFGNGTRLTVT.

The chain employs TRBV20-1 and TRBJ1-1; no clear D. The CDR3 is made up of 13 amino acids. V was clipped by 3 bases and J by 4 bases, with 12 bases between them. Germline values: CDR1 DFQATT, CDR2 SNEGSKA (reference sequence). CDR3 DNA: TGCAGTGCTAGGGAAAGAAGTAGCACTGAAGCTTTCTTT. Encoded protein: CSARERSSTEAFF.

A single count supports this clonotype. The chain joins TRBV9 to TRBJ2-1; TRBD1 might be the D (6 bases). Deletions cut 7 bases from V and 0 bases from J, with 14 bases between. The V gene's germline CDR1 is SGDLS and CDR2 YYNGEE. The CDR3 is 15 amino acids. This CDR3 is CASSTGSSSYNEQFF. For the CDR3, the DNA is TGTGCCAGCTCCACAGGGTCGAGCTCCTACAATGAGCAGTTCTTC.

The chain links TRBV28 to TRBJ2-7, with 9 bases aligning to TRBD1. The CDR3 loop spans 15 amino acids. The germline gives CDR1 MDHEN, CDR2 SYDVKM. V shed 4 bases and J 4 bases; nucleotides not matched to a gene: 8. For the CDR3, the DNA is TGTGCCAGCAGTTCCGGTGAACAGGGGGCGTACGAGCAGTACTTC. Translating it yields CASSSGEQGAYEQYF.

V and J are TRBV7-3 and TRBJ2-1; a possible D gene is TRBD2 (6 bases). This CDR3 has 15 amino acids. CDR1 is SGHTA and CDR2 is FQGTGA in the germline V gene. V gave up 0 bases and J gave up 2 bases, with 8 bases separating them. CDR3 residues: CASSLTGGPYNEQFF. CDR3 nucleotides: TGTGCCAGCAGCTTAACGGGGGGACCCTACAATGAGCAGTTCTTC.

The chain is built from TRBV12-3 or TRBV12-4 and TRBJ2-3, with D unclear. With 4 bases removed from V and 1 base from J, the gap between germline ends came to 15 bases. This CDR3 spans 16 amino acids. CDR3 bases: TGTGCCAGCAGTTCCATGGATTTCGTAGGCACAGATACGCAGTATTTT. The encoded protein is CASSSMDFVGTDTQYF.

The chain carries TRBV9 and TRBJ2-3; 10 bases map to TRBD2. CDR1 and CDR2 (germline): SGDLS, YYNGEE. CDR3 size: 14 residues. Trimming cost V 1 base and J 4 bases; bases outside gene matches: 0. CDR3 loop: CASSVLAGADTQYF. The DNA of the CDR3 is TGTGCCAGCAGCGTACTAGCGGGGGCAGATACGCAGTATTTT. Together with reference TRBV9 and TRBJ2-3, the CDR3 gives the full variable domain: DSGVTQTPKHLITATGQRVTLRCSPRSGDLSVYWYQQSLDQGLQFLIQYYNGEERAKGNILERFSAQQFPDLHSELNLSSLELGDSALYFCASSVLAGADTQYFGPGTRLTVL.

CDR3 in DNA: TGTGCCAGCAGCCCGCAACTAGATGAAGCTTTCTTT. It specifies CASSPQLDEAFF. The chain links TRBV9 to TRBJ1-1, with D hard to call. This CDR3 has 12 residues. Germline-derived CDR1 and CDR2 are SGDLS and YYNGEE. The V gene lost 4 bases and the J gene lost 7 bases, with 11 bases spanning the gap.

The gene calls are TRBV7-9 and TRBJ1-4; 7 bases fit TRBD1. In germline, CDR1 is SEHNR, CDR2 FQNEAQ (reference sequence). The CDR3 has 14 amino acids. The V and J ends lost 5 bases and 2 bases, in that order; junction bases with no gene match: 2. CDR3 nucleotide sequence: TGTGCCAGCAGCCAGGGGGGGACTAATGAAAAACTGTTTTTT. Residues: CASSQGGTNEKLFF. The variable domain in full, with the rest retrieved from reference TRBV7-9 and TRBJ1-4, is DTGVSQNPRHKITKRGQNVTFRCDPISEHNRLYWYRQTLGQGPEFLTYFQNEAQLEKSRLLSDRFSAERPKGSFSTLEIQRTEQGDSAMYLCASSQGGTNEKLFFGSGTQLSVL.

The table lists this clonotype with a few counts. DNA of the CDR3: TGTGCCAGCAGTGCTGACAGGGGCCCCTACAATGAGCAGTTCTTC. This codes for CASSADRGPYNEQFF. The rearrangement uses TRBV6-1 and TRBJ2-1; 8 positions match TRBD1. CDR1 and CDR2 (germline): MNHNS, SASEGT. V was clipped by 4 bases and J by 2 bases; unmatched bases: 4. The CDR3 extends over 15 amino acids.

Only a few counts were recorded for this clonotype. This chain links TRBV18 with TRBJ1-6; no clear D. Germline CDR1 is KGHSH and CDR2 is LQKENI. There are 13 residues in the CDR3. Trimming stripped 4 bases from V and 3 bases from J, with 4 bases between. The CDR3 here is CASSQDYNSPLHF. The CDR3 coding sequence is TGTGCCAGCTCACAGGACTATAATTCACCCCTCCACTTT.

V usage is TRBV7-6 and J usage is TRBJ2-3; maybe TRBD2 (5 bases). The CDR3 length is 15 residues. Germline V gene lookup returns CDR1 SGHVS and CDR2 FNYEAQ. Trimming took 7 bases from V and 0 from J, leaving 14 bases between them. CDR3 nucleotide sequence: TGTGCCAGCACCTCGGACTCTTTTAGCACAGATACGCAGTATTTT. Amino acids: CASTSDSFSTDTQYF.

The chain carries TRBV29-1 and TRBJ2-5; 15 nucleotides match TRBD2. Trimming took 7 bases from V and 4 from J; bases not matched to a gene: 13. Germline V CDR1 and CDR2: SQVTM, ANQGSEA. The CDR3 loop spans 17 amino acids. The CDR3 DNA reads TGCAGCGCCCGAAGGGGACTAGCGGGGGGTTATCGAGAGACCCAGTACTTC. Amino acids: CSARRGLAGGYRETQYF.

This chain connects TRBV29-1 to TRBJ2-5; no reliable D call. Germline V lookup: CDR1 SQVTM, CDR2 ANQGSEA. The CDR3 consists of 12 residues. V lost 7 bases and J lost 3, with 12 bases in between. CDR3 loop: CSAEWLKETQYF. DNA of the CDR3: TGCAGCGCCGAATGGTTGAAAGAGACCCAGTACTTC.

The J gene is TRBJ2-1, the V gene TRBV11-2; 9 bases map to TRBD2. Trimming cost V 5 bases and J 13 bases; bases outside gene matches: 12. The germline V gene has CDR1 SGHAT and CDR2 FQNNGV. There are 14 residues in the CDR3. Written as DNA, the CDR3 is TGTGCCAGCAGCCAGGGGTTGCGGGGGGGTTTTCAGTTCTTC. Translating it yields CASSQGLRGGFQFF.

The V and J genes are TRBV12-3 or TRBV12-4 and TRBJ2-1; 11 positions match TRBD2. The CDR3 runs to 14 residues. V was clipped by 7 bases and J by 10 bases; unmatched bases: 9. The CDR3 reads CASTPGLADGEQFF. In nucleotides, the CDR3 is TGTGCCAGCACCCCGGGACTAGCGGATGGAGAGCAGTTCTTC.

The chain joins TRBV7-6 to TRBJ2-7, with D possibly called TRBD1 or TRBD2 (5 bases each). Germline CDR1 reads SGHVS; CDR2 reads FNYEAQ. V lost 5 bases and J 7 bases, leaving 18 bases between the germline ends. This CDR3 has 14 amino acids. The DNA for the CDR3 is TGTGCCAGCAGCCCAACGGCGAGGGGTCGAGAGCAGTACTTC. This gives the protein CASSPTARGREQYF.

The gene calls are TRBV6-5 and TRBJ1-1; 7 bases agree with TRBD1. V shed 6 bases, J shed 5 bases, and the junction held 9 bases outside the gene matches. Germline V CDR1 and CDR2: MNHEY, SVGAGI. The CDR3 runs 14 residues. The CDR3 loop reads CASSLRAGGTEAFF. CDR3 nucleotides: TGTGCCAGCAGCTTAAGGGCAGGGGGAACTGAAGCTTTCTTT.

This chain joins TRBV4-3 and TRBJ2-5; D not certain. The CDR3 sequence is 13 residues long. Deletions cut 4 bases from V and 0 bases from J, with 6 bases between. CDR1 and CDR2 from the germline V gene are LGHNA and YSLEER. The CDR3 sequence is CASSLRDQETQYF. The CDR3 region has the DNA TGCGCCAGCAGCCTCCGGGACCAAGAGACCCAGTACTTC.

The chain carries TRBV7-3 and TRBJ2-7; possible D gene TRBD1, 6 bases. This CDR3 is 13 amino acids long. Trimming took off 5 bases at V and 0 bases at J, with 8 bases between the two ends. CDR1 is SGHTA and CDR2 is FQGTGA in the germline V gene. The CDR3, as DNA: TGTGCCAGCAGCCAGGGGATCTCCTACGAGCAGTACTTC. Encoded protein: CASSQGISYEQYF.